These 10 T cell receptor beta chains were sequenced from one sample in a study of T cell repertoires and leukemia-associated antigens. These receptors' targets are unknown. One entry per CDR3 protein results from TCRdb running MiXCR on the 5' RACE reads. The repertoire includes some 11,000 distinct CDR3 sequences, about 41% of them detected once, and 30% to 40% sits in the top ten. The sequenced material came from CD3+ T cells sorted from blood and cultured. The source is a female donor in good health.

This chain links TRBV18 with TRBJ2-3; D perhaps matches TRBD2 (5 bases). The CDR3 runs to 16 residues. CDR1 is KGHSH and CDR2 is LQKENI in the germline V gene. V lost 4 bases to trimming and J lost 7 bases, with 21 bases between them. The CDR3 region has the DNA TGTGCCAGCTCACAAAACGTAGCAGGAGGCAGGAATACGCAGTATTTT. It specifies CASSQNVAGGRNTQYF.

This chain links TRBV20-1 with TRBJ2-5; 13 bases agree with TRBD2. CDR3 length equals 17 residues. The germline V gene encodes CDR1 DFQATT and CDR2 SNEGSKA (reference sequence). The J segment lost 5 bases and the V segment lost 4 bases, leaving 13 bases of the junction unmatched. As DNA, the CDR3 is TGCAGTGCTACGTCGCTGGGACTAGCGGGATTGGGGGAGACCCAGTACTTC. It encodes CSATSLGLAGLGETQYF.

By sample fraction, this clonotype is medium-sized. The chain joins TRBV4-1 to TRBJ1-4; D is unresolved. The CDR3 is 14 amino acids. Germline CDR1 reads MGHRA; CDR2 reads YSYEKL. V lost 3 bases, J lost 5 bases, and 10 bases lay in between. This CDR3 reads CASSQIFFNEKLFF. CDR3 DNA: TGCGCCAGCAGCCAGATCTTCTTCAATGAAAAACTGTTTTTT.

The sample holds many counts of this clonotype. The CDR3 coding sequence is TGTGCCAGCAGCTCAGCCCTGGGACAAACTCCGGATACGCAGTATTTT. Translating gives CASSSALGQTPDTQYF. This chain uses TRBV5-4 with TRBJ2-3; D is perhaps TRBD1 (6 bases). Trimming took off 3 bases at V and 6 bases at J, with 20 bases between the two ends. The CDR3 length is 16 residues. The germline V gene encodes CDR1 SGHNT and CDR2 YYREEE (reference sequence).

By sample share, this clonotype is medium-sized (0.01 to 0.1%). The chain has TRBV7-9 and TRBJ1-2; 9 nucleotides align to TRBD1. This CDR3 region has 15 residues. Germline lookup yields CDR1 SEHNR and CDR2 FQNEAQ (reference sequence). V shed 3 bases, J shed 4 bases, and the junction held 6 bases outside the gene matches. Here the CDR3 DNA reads TGTGCCAGCAGCTTCGATCCGGGACAGGGCTATGGCTACACCTTC. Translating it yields CASSFDPGQGYGYTF.

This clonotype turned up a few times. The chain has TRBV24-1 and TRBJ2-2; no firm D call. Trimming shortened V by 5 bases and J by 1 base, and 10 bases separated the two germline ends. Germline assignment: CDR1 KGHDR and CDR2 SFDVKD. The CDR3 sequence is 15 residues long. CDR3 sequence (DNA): TGTGCCACCAGTGTTGGTAGGCGGAACACCGGGGAGCTGTTTTTT. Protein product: CATSVGRRNTGELFF.

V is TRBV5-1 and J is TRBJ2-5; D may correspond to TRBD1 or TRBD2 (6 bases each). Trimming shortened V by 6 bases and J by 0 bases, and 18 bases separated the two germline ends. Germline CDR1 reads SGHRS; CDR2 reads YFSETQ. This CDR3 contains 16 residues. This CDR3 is CASIPFGGLDQETQYF. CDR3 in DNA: TGCGCCAGCATCCCTTTTGGGGGGCTTGACCAAGAGACCCAGTACTTC.

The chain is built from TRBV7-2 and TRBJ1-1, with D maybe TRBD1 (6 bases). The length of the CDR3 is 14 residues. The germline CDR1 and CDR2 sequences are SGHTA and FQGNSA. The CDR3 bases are TGTGCGAGAAGCTTAGCAGGGGATAACACTGAAGCTTTCTTT. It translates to CARSLAGDNTEAFF.

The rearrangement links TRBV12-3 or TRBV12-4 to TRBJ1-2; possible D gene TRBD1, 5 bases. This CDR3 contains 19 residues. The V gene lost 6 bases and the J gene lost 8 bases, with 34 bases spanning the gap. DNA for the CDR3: TGTGCCAGCAGCGTAGCTTCAGATCTCACAAAGGGGATGGGGTACGGCTACACCTTC. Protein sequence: CASSVASDLTKGMGYGYTF.

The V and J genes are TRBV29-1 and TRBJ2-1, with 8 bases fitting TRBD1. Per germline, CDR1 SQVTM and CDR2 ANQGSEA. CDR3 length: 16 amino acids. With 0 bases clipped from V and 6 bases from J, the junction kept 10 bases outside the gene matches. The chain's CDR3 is CSVEESTGETGNEQFF. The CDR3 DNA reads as TGCAGCGTTGAAGAGTCGACAGGGGAGACGGGCAATGAGCAGTTCTTC.